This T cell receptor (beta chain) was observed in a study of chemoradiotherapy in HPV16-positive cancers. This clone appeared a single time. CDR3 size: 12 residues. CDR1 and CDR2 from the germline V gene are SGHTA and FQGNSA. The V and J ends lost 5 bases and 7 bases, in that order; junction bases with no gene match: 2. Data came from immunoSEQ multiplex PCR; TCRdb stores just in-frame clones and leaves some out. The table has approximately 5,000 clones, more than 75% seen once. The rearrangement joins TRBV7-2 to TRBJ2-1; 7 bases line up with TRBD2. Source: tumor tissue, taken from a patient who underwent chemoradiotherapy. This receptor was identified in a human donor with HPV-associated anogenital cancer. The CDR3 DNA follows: TGTGCCAGCAGCCCTAGCGGTAATGAGCAGTTCTTC. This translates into CASSPSGNEQFF.